This T cell receptor beta chain was sequenced in a study of cytomegalovirus exposure and HLA in healthy donors. Study-wide results and limits: In a later analysis, TCR beta V- and J-gene trimming showed a link to a missense DCLRE1C variant. Later analysis identified about 15,000 TCR beta sequences associated with HLA alleles, using a false discovery rate threshold of 0.05.

CDR1 and CDR2 (germline): SGHTA, FQGNSA. The CDR3 is 16 residues long. With 5 bases clipped from V and 6 bases from J, the junction kept 12 bases outside the gene matches. Primers included in the PCR were 60 Vbeta and 13 Jbeta primers. The data were produced by immunoSEQ multiplex PCR, yet TCRdb's version contains in-frame clones alone and is incomplete. The data contain roughly 200,000 clones, around 83% of them singletons. On this clone itself: As yet, its antigen is unknown.

The V and J genes are TRBV7-2 and TRBJ1-5, with 8 nucleotides matching TRBD1. Sequencing was performed on PBMCs. The clonotype originates from a woman between 35 and 50 years old in good health and CMV-seronegative. CDR3 DNA sequence: TGTGCCAGCAGCCTCACCGGACAGGGCGGGGGTCAGCCCCAGCATTTT. This encodes CASSLTGQGGGQPQHF. The full variable domain, rest sourced from reference TRBV7-2 and TRBJ1-5, is GAGVSQSPSNKVTEKGKDVELRCDPISGHTALYWYRQSLGQGLEFLIYFQGNSAPDKSGLPSDRFSAERTGGSVSTLTIQRTQQEDSAVYLCASSLTGQGGGQPQHFGDGTRLSIL.